A single sample gave rise to the 32 T cell receptor beta chains below, sequenced in a study of blood T cell repertoires in COVID-19 (dated by TCRdb to between 2020 and 2021). Library prep was done by the immunoSEQ multiplex PCR assay. The immuneACCESS repertoire file appears here via TCRdb, limited to in-frame rearrangements. These files lack a portion of the clones; in checked studies, under half of the deficit traces to unresolved V genes, and the cause of the others is not known. Recorded for this sample are about 490,000 clones; approximately 83% of them occurred a single time. The top ten clonotypes cover 3.2% of the sample. Material for sequencing was peripheral blood. Source of these receptors: a human donor in a cohort sampled during active COVID-19.

The V call is TRBV19, the J call TRBJ2-1, with a possible D match to TRBD2 (6 bases). The germline V and J ends were trimmed by 3 bases and 2 bases, with 11 bases remaining between them. This CDR3 comprises 15 residues. Germline lookup yields CDR1 LNHDA and CDR2 SQIVND (reference sequence). The DNA of the CDR3 is TGTGCCAGTAGTATTGGCGGGACCACCTACAATGAGCAGTTCTTC. Its translation: CASSIGGTTYNEQFF. Using reference TRBV19 and TRBJ2-1 for the parts outside the CDR3, the full variable domain is DGGITQSPKYLFRKEGQNVTLSCEQNLNHDAMYWYRQDPGQGLRLIYYSQIVNDFQKGDIAEGYSVSREKKESFPLTVTSAQKNPTAFYLCASSIGGTTYNEQFFGPGTRLTVL.

The chain links TRBV10-3 to TRBJ1-1, with 7 bases lining up with TRBD1. The CDR3 covers 14 residues. Germline V CDR1 and CDR2: ENHRY, SYGVKD. V was pared by 7 bases and J by 1 base, with 6 bases of the junction left unmatched. The CDR3 DNA sequence: TGTGCCATCAAGAGGACAGGACAGAACACTGAAGCTTTCTTT. Amino acids: CAIKRTGQNTEAFF.

This clone showed up many times. V is TRBV23-1 and J is TRBJ2-7, with a weak D call TRBD2 (6 bases). TRBV23-1 is marked as an open reading frame, function uncertain. V was pared by 6 bases and J by 4 bases, with 22 bases between. CDR3 length: 16 residues. The CDR3 sequence is CASSPGRGVEAYEQYF. CDR3 DNA: TGCGCCAGCAGCCCAGGGCGGGGCGTTGAGGCTTACGAGCAGTACTTC.

The CDR3 DNA sequence: TGTGCCAGCAGCTTCCGACCCCTAGGACTAGCGGGCGTGAACACCGGGGAGCTGTTTTTT. Protein sequence: CASSFRPLGLAGVNTGELFF. The chain has TRBV7-3 and TRBJ2-2, with 11 nucleotides matching TRBD2. There are 20 residues in the CDR3. V was clipped by 3 bases and J by 1 base; unmatched bases: 13. From germline, CDR1 is SGHTA and CDR2 FQGTGA.

The CDR3 region has the DNA TGTGCCAGCAGGGATCAGGGCTCCTACGAGCAGTACTTC. Its protein is CASRDQGSYEQYF. V and J are TRBV6-5 and TRBJ2-7, with D maybe TRBD1 (5 bases). The CDR3 runs 13 residues. The germline V gene has CDR1 MNHEY and CDR2 SVGAGI. Trimming removed 6 bases at V and 0 bases at J, with 9 bases between.

This sequence joins TRBV12-3 or TRBV12-4 and TRBJ1-2; D might be TRBD1 (6 bases). V dropped 6 bases and J dropped 4 bases, with 12 bases sitting between them. CDR3 length: 13 residues. The CDR3 sequence: CASRTLRGYGYTF. CDR3 sequence (DNA): TGTGCCAGCAGGACCCTCAGGGGCTATGGCTACACCTTC.

This sequence joins TRBV19 and TRBJ2-7; maybe TRBD1 (5 bases). The germline CDR1 and CDR2 sequences are LNHDA and SQIVND (reference sequence). The CDR3 extends over 13 amino acids. Trimming took 2 bases from V and 10 from J, leaving 15 bases between them. CDR3 nucleotide sequence: TGTGCCAGTAGTATAAAATATCTGGGGCTTCAGTACTTC. Amino acids: CASSIKYLGLQYF.

The gene calls are TRBV3-1 (or the pseudogene TRBV3-2) and TRBJ1-1, with TRBD1 as a possible D gene (6 bases). Germline-derived CDR1 and CDR2 are LGHDT and YNNKEL (reference sequence). V was trimmed by 2 bases and J by 6 bases, leaving 10 bases between them. The CDR3 consists of 13 residues. This CDR3 is CASSQWQGPEAFF. As DNA, the CDR3 is TGTGCCAGCAGCCAATGGCAGGGGCCTGAAGCTTTCTTT.

This clone was counted between two and nine times. This chain links TRBV7-9 with TRBJ1-1, with D possibly TRBD1 on 5 matching bases. V gave up 2 bases and J gave up 8 bases, with 9 bases separating them. This CDR3 comprises 12 residues. CDR1 and CDR2 (germline): SEHNR, FQNEAQ (reference sequence). The DNA for the CDR3 is TGTGCCAGCAGCTTACTACAGGACGAAGCTTTCTTT. It translates to CASSLLQDEAFF.

V is TRBV15 and J is TRBJ2-1; possible D gene TRBD2, 5 bases. V was clipped by 1 base and J by 6 bases, with 10 bases between them. There are 14 residues in the CDR3. Germline values: CDR1 LNHNV, CDR2 YYDKDF (reference sequence). The CDR3: CATSRGLARNEQFF. The DNA of the CDR3 is TGTGCCACCAGCAGAGGTCTAGCTCGCAATGAGCAGTTCTTC.

V gene TRBV2 combines with J gene TRBJ1-2; tentatively, D is TRBD1 (5 bases). The CDR3 spans 15 residues. Looked up from germline, CDR1 is SNHLY and CDR2 is FYNNEI. The V end lost 1 base, the J end lost 3 bases, and 12 bases lay between the germline ends. The CDR3 protein is CASSEDQGRYYGYTF. For the CDR3, the DNA is TGTGCCAGCAGTGAAGATCAGGGAAGGTACTATGGCTACACCTTC.

The chain has TRBV2 and TRBJ2-1; 10 bases align to TRBD2. J lost 6 bases, V lost 2 bases, and 7 bases had no gene match. This CDR3 has 16 amino acids. Germline CDR1 SNHLY, CDR2 FYNNEI. Written as DNA, the CDR3 is TGTGCCAGCAGTGAAACTTCTAGCGGGAGCTCCAATGAGCAGTTCTTC. Protein: CASSETSSGSSNEQFF.

This rearrangement joins TRBV18 to TRBJ2-1; weak D call: TRBD1 (6 bases). The CDR3 has 15 residues. Germline lookup yields CDR1 KGHSH and CDR2 LQKENI. V dropped 1 base and J dropped 1 base, with 8 bases sitting between them. The CDR3 DNA reads as TGTGCCAGCTCACCACGGGGGCGATCCTACAATGAGCAGTTCTTC. Its translation is CASSPRGRSYNEQFF. Variable domain in full (rest from reference TRBV18 and TRBJ2-1): NAGVMQNPRHLVRRRGQEARLRCSPMKGHSHVYWYRQLPEEGLKFMVYLQKENIIDESGMPKERFSAEFPKEGPSILRIQQVVRGDSAAYFCASSPRGRSYNEQFFGPGTRLTVL.

The J gene is TRBJ2-2, the V gene TRBV7-9, with TRBD1 identical over 9 bases. Germline V gene data show CDR1 as SEHNR and CDR2 as FQNEAQ (reference sequence). The CDR3 has 16 amino acids. V was pared by 6 bases and J by 4 bases, with 9 bases of the junction left unmatched. In DNA form, the CDR3 reads TGTGCCAGCAGATCTCCCGGACAGGGGAGCACCGGGGAGCTGTTTTTT. Its translation: CASRSPGQGSTGELFF.

V is TRBV19 and J is TRBJ2-1, with D possibly matching TRBD2 (6 bases). With 2 bases removed from V and 6 bases from J, the gap between germline ends came to 11 bases. The length of the CDR3 is 14 residues. Germline loops: CDR1 LNHDA, CDR2 SQIVND (reference sequence). The CDR3 nucleotides are TGTGCCAGTAGTATACGGGACTTTCTCAATGAGCAGTTCTTC. This translates into CASSIRDFLNEQFF. Full variable domain (remainder filled in from reference TRBV19 and TRBJ2-1): DGGITQSPKYLFRKEGQNVTLSCEQNLNHDAMYWYRQDPGQGLRLIYYSQIVNDFQKGDIAEGYSVSREKKESFPLTVTSAQKNPTAFYLCASSIRDFLNEQFFGPGTRLTVL.

This clone was seen just once. The chain joins TRBV10-1 to TRBJ2-7, with D possibly matching TRBD2 (6 bases). V dropped 3 bases and J dropped 6 bases, with 12 bases sitting between them. CDR1 and CDR2 (germline): WNHNN, SYGVQD (reference sequence). CDR3 length: 13 amino acids. CDR3 in DNA: TGCGCCAGCAGTGAACTAGCAAAGGGCGAGCAGTACTTC. Its translation is CASSELAKGEQYF.

The rearrangement joins TRBV5-8 to TRBJ2-7, with TRBD2 matching over 7 bases. The CDR3 is 14 residues long. CDR1 and CDR2 from the germline V gene are SGHTS and YDEGEE. V lost 0 bases to trimming and J lost 2 bases; unmatched junction nucleotides: 2. In DNA form, the CDR3 reads TGTGCCAGCAGCTTGGTTAGCGGGCCCTACGAGCAGTACTTC. Translated, it gives CASSLVSGPYEQYF.

The V call is TRBV19, the J call TRBJ1-2; a weak D match, TRBD1 (6 bases). The CDR3 length is 15 residues. Trimming pared 1 base from V and 5 bases from J, leaving 14 bases between. Germline CDR1 is LNHDA and CDR2 is SQIVND (reference sequence). CDR3 sequence (DNA): TGTGCCAGTAGTATAGGGGTCGGGACATCATATGGCTACACCTTC. Protein: CASSIGVGTSYGYTF.

This clone was detected a few times. V is TRBV7-2 and J is TRBJ1-5; D not resolved. The V and J ends lost 7 bases and 8 bases respectively, with 9 bases between them. The CDR3 is made up of 11 amino acids. Germline lookup yields CDR1 SGHTA and CDR2 FQGNSA. DNA for the CDR3: TGTGCCAGCACCAACGGTGAGCCCCAGCATTTT. This gives the protein CASTNGEPQHF.

The CDR3 nucleotides are TGTGCCTGGAACAATTACATTGACTCTGGAAACACCATATATTTT. This encodes CAWNNYIDSGNTIYF. V and J are TRBV30 and TRBJ1-3, with D unresolved. V lost 4 bases and J 0 bases, leaving 13 bases between the germline ends. Germline loops: CDR1 GTSNPN, CDR2 SVGIG (reference sequence). The CDR3 is 15 amino acids.

This sequence joins TRBV6-2 or TRBV6-3 and TRBJ2-7; 11 bases are a match to TRBD2. Trimming took 5 bases from V and 2 from J; bases not matched to a gene: 5. Germline CDR1 reads MNHEY; CDR2 reads SVGEGT. This CDR3 is 15 amino acids long. CDR3 sequence: CASSRGTSGAYEQYF. The CDR3 coding sequence is TGTGCCAGCAGTCGCGGGACTAGCGGTGCCTACGAGCAGTACTTC.

The gene calls are TRBV5-8 and TRBJ1-1, with 7 bases identical to TRBD1. V lost 6 bases and J lost 4; bases outside the gene matches: 12. From germline, CDR1 is SGHTS and CDR2 YDEGEE. This CDR3 has 15 residues. CDR3 amino acids: CASNPIKGARTEAFF. As DNA, the CDR3 is TGTGCCAGCAACCCGATAAAGGGGGCGCGCACTGAAGCTTTCTTT.

The chain couples TRBV28 to TRBJ2-1, with 10 bases identical to TRBD2. V lost 6 bases and J lost 9; bases outside the gene matches: 11. The CDR3 loop spans 15 amino acids. The V gene's germline CDR1 is MDHEN and CDR2 SYDVKM. The CDR3 spells CASRPSSGRGGEQFF. DNA of the CDR3: TGTGCCAGCAGACCTTCTAGCGGGAGAGGTGGTGAGCAGTTCTTC.

The J gene is TRBJ2-5, the V gene TRBV2, with 8 bases identical to TRBD2. The V gene end was trimmed by 8 bases and the J gene end by 5 bases; junction bases not matched to a gene: 13. CDR1 is SNHLY, CDR2 FYNNEI, per germline. The CDR3 sequence is 15 residues long. Here the CDR3 reads CASRDGGAGVETQYF. The DNA for the CDR3 is TGTGCCAGCCGGGATGGGGGAGCGGGAGTTGAGACCCAGTACTTC.

The chain recombines TRBV19 with TRBJ2-1; tentative D call: TRBD2 (6 bases). V was clipped by 4 bases and J by 4 bases, with 20 bases between them. The CDR3 runs 17 residues. Germline lookup yields CDR1 LNHDA and CDR2 SQIVND (reference sequence). The CDR3 protein is CASSNPLAGSIYNEQFF. The DNA of the CDR3 is TGTGCCAGTAGTAACCCTCTAGCCGGGAGTATTTACAATGAGCAGTTCTTC. Full variable domain (rest looked up from reference TRBV19 and TRBJ2-1): DGGITQSPKYLFRKEGQNVTLSCEQNLNHDAMYWYRQDPGQGLRLIYYSQIVNDFQKGDIAEGYSVSREKKESFPLTVTSAQKNPTAFYLCASSNPLAGSIYNEQFFGPGTRLTVL.

This sequence joins TRBV7-8 and TRBJ2-2; 7 nucleotides line up with TRBD1. Germline loops: CDR1 SGHVS, CDR2 FQNEAQ. This CDR3 is built from 15 residues. J was trimmed by 1 base and V by 11 bases; bases with no gene match: 10. The CDR3 coding sequence is TGTGCCGGTCAACAGGGGTTCATGAACACCGGGGAGCTGTTTTTT. Its translation: CAGQQGFMNTGELFF. Drawing the rest from reference TRBV7-8 and TRBJ2-2, the complete variable domain is GAGVSQSPRYKVAKRGQDVALRCDPISGHVSLFWYQQALGQGPEFLTYFQNEAQLDKSGLPSDRFFAERPEGSVSTLKIQRTQQEDSAVYLCAGQQGFMNTGELFFGEGSRLTVL.

V and J are TRBV11-3 and TRBJ2-7, with TRBD2 matching over 7 bases. Germline loops: CDR1 SGHNT, CDR2 YENEEA. This CDR3 comprises 15 residues. With V trimmed by 1 base and J by 3 bases, 6 bases remained unmatched. CDR3 residues: CASSLGGGRSYEQYF. DNA of the CDR3: TGTGCCAGCAGCTTAGGCGGGGGACGGAGCTACGAGCAGTACTTC.

The J gene is TRBJ2-2, the V gene TRBV24-1; possible D gene TRBD2, 5 bases. The ends were cut back, 8 bases at V and 0 bases at J, with 30 bases in the middle. The CDR3 consists of 21 residues. Germline V gives CDR1 KGHDR, CDR2 SFDVKD. In nucleotides, the CDR3 is TGTGCCACCACCACTTTCTGGGAGCTATGTCGTATCGGGGCGAACACCGGGGAGCTGTTTTTT. This translates into CATTTFWELCRIGANTGELFF.

The chain couples TRBV19 to TRBJ2-3; 10 bases line up with TRBD1. CDR3 length equals 14 residues. The V segment lost 6 bases and the J segment 6 bases; nucleotides outside the gene matches: 6. Germline V CDR1 and CDR2: LNHDA, SQIVND (reference sequence). The CDR3 DNA sequence: TGTGCCAGTAGCAGACAGGGGGCGTCGGATACGCAGTATTTT. Translating it yields CASSRQGASDTQYF.

CDR3 sequence reads: CASSQIRETQYF. CDR3 in DNA: TGTGCCAGCAGCCAAATTCGGGAGACCCAGTACTTC. The chain joins TRBV3-1 (or the pseudogene TRBV3-2) to TRBJ2-5; D is unclear. The CDR3 has 12 amino acids. Germline assignment: CDR1 LGHDT and CDR2 YNNKEL (reference sequence). Trimming cost V 2 bases and J 5 bases, with 6 bases left between them.

This clone has just one count. This sequence joins TRBV7-2 and TRBJ2-2, with 9 bases that match TRBD2. V shed 1 base, J shed 2 bases, and the junction held 5 bases outside the gene matches. Per the germline V gene, CDR1 is SGHTA and CDR2 is FQGNSA. The CDR3 has 17 amino acids. CDR3 residues: CASSLGLAGLNTGELFF. The CDR3 DNA follows: TGTGCCAGCAGCTTAGGTCTAGCGGGACTAAACACCGGGGAGCTGTTTTTT.

This chain uses TRBV7-2 with TRBJ1-2, with TRBD1 matching over 7 bases. CDR3 length: 16 residues. In germline, CDR1 is SGHTA, CDR2 FQGNSA. V dropped 2 bases and J dropped 5; count of bases not matched to a gene: 11. Here the CDR3 reads CASSLNPSGTAYGYTF. In DNA form, the CDR3 reads TGTGCCAGCAGCTTAAACCCCTCCGGGACAGCTTATGGCTACACCTTC.